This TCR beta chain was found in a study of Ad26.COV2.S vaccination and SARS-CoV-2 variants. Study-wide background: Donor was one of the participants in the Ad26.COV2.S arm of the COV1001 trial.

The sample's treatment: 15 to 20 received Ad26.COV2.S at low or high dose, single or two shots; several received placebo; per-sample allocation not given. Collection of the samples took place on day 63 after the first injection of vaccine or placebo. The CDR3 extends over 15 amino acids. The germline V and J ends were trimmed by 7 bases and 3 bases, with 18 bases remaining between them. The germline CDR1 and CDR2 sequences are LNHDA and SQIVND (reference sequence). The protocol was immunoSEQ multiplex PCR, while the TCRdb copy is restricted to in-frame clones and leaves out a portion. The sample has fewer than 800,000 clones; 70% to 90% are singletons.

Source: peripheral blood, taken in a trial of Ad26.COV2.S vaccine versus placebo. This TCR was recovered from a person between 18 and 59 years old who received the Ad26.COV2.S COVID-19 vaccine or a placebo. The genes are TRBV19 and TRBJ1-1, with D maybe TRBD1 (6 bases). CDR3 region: CASKVWVGGDTEAFF. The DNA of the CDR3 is TGTGCCAGTAAGGTTTGGGTAGGGGGGGACACTGAAGCTTTCTTT.